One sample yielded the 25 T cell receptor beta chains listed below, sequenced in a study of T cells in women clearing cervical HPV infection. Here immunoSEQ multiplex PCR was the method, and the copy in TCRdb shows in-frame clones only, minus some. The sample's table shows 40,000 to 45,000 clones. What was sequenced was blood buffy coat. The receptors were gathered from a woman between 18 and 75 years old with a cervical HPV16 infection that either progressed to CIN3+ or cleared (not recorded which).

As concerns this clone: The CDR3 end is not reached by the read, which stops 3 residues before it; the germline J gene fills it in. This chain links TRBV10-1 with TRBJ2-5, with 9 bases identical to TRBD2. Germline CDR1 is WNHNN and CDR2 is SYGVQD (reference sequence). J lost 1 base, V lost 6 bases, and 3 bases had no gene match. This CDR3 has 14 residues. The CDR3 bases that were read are TGCGCCAGCAGCTCTAGCGGGGTCCAAGAGACC. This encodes CASSSSGVQET. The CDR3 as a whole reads CASSSSGVQETQYF.

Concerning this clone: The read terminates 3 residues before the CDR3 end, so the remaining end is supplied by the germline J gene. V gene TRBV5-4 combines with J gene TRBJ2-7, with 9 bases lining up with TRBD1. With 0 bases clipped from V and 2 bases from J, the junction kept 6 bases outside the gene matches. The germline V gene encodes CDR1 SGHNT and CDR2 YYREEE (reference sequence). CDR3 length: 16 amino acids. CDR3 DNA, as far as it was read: TGTGCCAGCAGCTTGGCCGCGGGACAGGGCACCTACGAG. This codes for CASSLAAGQGTYE. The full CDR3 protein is CASSLAAGQGTYEQYF.

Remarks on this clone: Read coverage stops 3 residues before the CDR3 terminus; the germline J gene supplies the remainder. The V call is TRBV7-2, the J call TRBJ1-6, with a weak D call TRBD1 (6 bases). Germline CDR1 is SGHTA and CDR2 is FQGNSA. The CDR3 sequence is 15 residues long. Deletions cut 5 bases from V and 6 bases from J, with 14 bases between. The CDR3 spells CASSRNRDGNSPLHF. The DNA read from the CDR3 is TGTGCCAGCAGCAGAAACAGGGATGGTAATTCACCC.

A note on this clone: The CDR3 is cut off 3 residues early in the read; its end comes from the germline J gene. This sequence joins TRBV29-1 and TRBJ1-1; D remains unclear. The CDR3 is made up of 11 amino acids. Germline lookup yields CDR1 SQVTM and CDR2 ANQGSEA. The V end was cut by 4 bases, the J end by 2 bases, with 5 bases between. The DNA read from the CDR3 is TGCAGCGTTGCGTTTAACACTGAA. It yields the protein CSVAFNTE. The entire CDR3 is CSVAFNTEAFF.

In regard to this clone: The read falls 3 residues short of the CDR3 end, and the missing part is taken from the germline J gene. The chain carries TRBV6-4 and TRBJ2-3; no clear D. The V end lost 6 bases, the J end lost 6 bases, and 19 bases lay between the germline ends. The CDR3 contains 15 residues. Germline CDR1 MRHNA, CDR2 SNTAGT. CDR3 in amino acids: CASSVSVHEVDTQYF. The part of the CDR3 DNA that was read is TGTGCCAGCAGCGTCTCTGTCCACGAGGTGGATACG.

CDR3 residues: CASHLGSGANVLFF. The covered CDR3 bases are TGTGCCAGCCATTTGGGGTCTGGGGCCAACGTG. The chain joins TRBV19 to TRBJ2-2; TRBD1 might be the D (5 bases). The read finishes 3 residues shy of the CDR3 end, and the germline J gene is used to complete it. This CDR3 is 14 amino acids long. Germline values: CDR1 LNHDA, CDR2 SQIVND (reference sequence).

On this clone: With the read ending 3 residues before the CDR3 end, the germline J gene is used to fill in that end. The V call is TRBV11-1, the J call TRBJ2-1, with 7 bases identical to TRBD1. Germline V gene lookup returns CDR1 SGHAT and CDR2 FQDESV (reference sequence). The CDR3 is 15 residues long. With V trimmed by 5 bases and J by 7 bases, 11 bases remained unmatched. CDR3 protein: CASSPLEGARNEQFF. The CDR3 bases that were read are TGTGCCAGCAGCCCCCTTGAGGGGGCGCGAAATGAG.

The sequenced CDR3 bases are TGTGCCAGCTCCGGCGGGGGGCAAAAACAGCCC. This sequence encodes CASSGGGQKQP. From start to end, the CDR3 is CASSGGGQKQPQHF. The chain combines TRBV18 with TRBJ1-5, with a possible D match to TRBD1 (6 bases). The read gets to within 3 residues of the CDR3 end, and the germline J gene fills in the rest. CDR1 KGHSH and CDR2 LQKENI come from the germline V gene. This CDR3 has 14 residues. Trimming took 6 bases from V and 7 from J, leaving 16 bases between them.

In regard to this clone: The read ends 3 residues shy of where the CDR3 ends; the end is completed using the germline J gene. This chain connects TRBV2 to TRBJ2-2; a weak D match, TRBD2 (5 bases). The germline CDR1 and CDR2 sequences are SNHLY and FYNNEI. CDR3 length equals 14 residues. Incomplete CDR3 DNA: TGTGCCAGCAAGAAGGAATCGACTAATGAAAAG. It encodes CASKKESTNEK. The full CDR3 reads CASKKESTNEKLFF. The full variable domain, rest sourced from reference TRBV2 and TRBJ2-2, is EPEVTQTPSHQVTQMGQEVILRCVPISNHLYFYWYRQILGQKVEFLVSFYNNEISEKSEIFDDQFSVERPDGSNFTLKIRSTKLEDSAMYFCASKKESTNEKLFFGEGSRLTVL.

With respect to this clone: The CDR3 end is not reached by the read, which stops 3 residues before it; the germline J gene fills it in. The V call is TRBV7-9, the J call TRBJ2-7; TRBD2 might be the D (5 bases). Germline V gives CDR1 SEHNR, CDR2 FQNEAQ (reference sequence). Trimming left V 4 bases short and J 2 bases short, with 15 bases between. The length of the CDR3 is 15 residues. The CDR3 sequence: CASSSWTGSAYEQYF. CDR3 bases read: TGTGCCAGCAGCTCTTGGACTGGGAGCGCCTACGAG.

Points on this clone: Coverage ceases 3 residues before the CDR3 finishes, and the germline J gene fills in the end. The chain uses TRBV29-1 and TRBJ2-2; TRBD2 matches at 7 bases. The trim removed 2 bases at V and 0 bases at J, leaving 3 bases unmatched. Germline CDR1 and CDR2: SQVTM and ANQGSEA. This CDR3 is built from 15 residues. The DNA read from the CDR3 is TGCAGCGTTGAATCGAGCGGGACGAACACCGGGGAG. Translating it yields CSVESSGTNTGE. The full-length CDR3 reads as CSVESSGTNTGELFF.

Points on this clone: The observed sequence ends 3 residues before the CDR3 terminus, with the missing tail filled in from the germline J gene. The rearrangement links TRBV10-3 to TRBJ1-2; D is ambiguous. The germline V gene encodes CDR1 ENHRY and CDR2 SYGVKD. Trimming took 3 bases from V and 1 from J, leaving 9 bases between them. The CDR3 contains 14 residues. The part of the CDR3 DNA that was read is TGTGCCATCAGTGATGTGGCCGTTAACTATGGC. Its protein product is CAISDVAVNYG. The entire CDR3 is CAISDVAVNYGYTF.

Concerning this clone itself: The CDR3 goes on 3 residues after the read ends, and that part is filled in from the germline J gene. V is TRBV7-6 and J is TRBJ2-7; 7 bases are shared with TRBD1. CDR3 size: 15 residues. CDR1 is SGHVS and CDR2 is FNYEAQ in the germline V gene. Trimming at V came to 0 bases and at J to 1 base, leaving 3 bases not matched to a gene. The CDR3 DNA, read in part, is TGTGCCAGCAGCTTAGCCAGGGGGTCTTCCTACGAG. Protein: CASSLARGSSYE. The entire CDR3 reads CASSLARGSSYEQYF.

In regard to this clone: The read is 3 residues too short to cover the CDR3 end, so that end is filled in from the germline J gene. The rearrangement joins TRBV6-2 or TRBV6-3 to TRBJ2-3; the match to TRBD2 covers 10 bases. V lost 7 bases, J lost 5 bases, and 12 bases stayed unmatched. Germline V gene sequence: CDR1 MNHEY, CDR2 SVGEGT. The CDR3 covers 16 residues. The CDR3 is CASTPRRTSGGDTQYF. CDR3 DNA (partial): TGTGCCAGCACCCCCAGGAGGACTAGCGGAGGAGATACG.

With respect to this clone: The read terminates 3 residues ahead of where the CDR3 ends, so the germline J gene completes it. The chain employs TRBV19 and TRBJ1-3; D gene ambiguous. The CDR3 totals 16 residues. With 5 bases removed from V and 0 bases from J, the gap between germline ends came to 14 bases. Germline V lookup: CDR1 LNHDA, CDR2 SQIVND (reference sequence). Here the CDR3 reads CASSPWTDYSGNTIYF. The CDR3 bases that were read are TGTGCCAGTAGTCCCTGGACGGACTACTCTGGAAACACC.

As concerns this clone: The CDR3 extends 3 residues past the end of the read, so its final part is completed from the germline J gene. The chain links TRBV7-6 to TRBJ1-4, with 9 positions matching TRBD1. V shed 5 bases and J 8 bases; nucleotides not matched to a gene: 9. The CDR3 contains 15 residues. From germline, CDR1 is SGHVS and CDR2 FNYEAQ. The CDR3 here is CASSTGQGPWEKLFF. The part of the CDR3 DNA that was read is TGTGCCAGCAGCACGGGACAGGGCCCTTGGGAAAAA. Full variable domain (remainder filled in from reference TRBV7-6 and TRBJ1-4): GAGVSQSPRYKVTKRGQDVALRCDPISGHVSLYWYRQALGQGPEFLTYFNYEAQQDKSGLPNDRFSAERPEGSISTLTIQRTEQRDSAMYRCASSTGQGPWEKLFFGSGTQLSVL.

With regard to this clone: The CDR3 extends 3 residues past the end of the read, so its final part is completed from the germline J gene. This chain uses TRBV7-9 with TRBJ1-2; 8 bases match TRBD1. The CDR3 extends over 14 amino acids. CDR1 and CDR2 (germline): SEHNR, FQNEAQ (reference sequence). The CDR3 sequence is CASSLTQGANDYTF. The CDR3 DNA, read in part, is TGTGCCAGCAGCTTAACCCAGGGGGCTAATGAC.

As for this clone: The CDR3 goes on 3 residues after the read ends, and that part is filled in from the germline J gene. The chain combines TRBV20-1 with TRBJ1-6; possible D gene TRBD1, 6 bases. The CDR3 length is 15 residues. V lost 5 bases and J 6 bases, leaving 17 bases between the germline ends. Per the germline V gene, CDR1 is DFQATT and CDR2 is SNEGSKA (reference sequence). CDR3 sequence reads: CSAPGHPLGNSPLHF. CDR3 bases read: TGCAGTGCTCCGGGACACCCCCTTGGTAATTCACCC.

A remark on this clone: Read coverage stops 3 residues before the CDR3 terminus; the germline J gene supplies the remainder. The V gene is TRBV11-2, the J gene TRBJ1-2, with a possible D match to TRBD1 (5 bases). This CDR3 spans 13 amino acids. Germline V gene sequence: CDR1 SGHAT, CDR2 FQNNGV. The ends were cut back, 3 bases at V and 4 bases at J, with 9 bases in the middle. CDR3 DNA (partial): TGTGCCAGCAGCTTGCCAGACAGCTATGGC. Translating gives CASSLPDSYG. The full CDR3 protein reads CASSLPDSYGYTF.

CDR3 sequence: CATSTYPLTDTQYF. The CDR3 bases that were read are TGTGCCACCAGCACCTACCCGCTCACAGATACG. The chain recombines TRBV15 with TRBJ2-3; the D is unclear. The read comes to an end 3 residues before the CDR3 does, leaving the germline J gene to fill in the end. From germline, CDR1 is LNHNV and CDR2 YYDKDF (reference sequence). Trimming took off 4 bases at V and 2 bases at J, with 10 bases between the two ends. The CDR3 has 14 residues.

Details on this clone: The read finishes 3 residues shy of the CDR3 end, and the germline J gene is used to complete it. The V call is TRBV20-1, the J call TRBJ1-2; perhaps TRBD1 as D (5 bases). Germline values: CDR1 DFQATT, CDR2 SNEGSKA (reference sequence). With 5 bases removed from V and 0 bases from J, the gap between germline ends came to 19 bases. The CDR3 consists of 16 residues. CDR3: CSAPPGGGKANYGYTF. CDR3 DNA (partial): TGCAGTGCTCCCCCCGGGGGGGGGAAAGCTAACTATGGC.

The CDR3 spells CASSLELAGSYNEQFF. CDR3 DNA (partial): TGTGCCAGCAGTCTTGAACTAGCGGGTTCCTACAATGAG. The J gene is TRBJ2-1, the V gene TRBV12-3 or TRBV12-4, with TRBD2 identical over 9 bases. The read ends 3 residues early relative to the CDR3; the germline J gene fills the gap. V lost 5 bases, J lost 1 base, and 6 bases stayed unmatched. The CDR3 has 16 amino acids.

The CDR3 DNA, read in part, is TGTGCCAGTTCTGGGGCGGGGGGGCTCGGTACG. It codes for CASSGAGGLGT. The full CDR3 sequence reads CASSGAGGLGTQYF. The chain has TRBV5-4 and TRBJ2-3; the match to TRBD2 covers 9 bases. The read terminates 3 residues ahead of where the CDR3 ends, so the germline J gene completes it. Germline CDR1 and CDR2: SGHNT and YYREEE (reference sequence). The trim removed 8 bases at V and 8 bases at J, leaving 12 bases unmatched. The CDR3 contains 14 residues.

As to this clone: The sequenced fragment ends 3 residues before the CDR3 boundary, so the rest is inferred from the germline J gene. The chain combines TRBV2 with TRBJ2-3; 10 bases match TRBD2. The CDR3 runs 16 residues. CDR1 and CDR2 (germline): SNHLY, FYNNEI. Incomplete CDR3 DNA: TGTGCCAGCAGTGATATTGGAGGGAGCGGGGGGGAGACG. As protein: CASSDIGGSGGET. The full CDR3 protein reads CASSDIGGSGGETQYF.

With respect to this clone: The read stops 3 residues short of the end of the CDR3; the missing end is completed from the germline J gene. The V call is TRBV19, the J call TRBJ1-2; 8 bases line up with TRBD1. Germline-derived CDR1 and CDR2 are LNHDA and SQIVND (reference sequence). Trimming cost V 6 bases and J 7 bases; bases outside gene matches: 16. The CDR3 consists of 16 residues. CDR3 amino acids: CASRVTRTGQVGGYTF. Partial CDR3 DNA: TGTGCCAGTAGGGTTACCCGGACAGGGCAGGTCGGTGGC.